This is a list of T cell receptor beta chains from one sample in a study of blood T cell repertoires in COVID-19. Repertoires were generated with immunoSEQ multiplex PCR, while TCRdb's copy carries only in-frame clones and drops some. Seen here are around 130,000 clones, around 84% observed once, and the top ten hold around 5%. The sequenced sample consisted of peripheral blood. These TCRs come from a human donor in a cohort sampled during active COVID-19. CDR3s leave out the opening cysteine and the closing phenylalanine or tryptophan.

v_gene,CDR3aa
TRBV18,ASSPQEQGGEQY
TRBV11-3,ASSPPTSVEETQY
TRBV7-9,ASSLPDLGRGSSYEQY
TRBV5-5,ASSLYIQGYGYT
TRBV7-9,ASSLRVQRELVEQF
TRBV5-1,ASSLTGTGLYEQY
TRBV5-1,ASSLGGYNEQF
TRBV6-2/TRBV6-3,ASSYSTGGLYEQY
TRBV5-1,ASSLEGAADTQY
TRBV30,AWGYRGQSYGYT
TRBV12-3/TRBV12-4,ASSLAAGSEQF
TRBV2,ASRGDRGMNTEAF
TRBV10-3,ATLEGYEQY
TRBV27,ASRPRPESSGEQY
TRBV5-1,ASSLDRGGGNEQF
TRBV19,ASSFGIGTSYEQY
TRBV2,ASSEVQGYIPSYGYT
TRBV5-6,ASSLFGTSGGDEQF
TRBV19,ASEIAGVTGELF
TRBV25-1,ASSEKSSGASEQY
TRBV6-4,ASSVGNGAGGQYEQY
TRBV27,ASSLTRRVNEKLF
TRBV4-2,ASSQEGPGSAGETQY
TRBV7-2,ASSLGTAQNYGYT
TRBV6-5,ATIKRGGDQPQH
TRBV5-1,ASSVATSGVMETQY